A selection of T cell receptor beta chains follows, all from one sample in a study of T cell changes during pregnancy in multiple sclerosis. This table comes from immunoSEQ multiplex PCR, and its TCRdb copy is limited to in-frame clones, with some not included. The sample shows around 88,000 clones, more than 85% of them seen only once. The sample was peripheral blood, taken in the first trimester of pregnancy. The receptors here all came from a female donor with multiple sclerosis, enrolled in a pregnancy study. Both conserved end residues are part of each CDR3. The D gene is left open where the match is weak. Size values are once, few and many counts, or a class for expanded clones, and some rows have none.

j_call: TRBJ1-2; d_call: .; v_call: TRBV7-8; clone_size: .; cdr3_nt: TGTGCCAGCAGCTTAGATACGGGATATGGCTACACCTTC; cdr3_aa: CASSLDTGYGYTF
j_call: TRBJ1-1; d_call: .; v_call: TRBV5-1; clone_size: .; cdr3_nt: TGCGCCAGCAGCTTGGGGACTCTAAAAAACACTGAAGCTTTCTTT; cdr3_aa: CASSLGTLKNTEAFF
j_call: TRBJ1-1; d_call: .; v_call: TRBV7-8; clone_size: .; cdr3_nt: TGTGCCAGCAGCTTAGTCACAGGCAACTCCGGGGCTTTCTTT; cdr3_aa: CASSLVTGNSGAFF
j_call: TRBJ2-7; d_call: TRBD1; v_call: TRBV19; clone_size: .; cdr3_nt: TGTGCCAGTAGTACTCCGGGACAGCGAACCTACGAGCAGTACTTC; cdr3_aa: CASSTPGQRTYEQYF
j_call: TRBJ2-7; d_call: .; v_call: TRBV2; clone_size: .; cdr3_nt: TGTGCCAGCAGTGAAGTAGCGGACCCTCTCTACGAGCAGTACTTC; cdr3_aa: CASSEVADPLYEQYF
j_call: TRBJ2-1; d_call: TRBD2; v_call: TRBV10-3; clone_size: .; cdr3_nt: TGTGCCATCAGTAGCGGGAGGTACAATGAGCAGTTCTTC; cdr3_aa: CAISSGRYNEQFF
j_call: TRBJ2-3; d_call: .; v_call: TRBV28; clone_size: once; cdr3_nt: TGTGCCAGCAGTCGAGAAGGAGGTGGAGATACGCAGTATTTT; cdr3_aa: CASSREGGGDTQYF
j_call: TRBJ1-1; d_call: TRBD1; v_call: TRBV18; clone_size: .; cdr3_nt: TGTGCCAGCTCACTGACAGGGGGCGGGGACACTGAAGCTTTCTTT; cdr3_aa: CASSLTGGGDTEAFF
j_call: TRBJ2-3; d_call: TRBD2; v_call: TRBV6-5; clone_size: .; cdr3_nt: TGTGCCAGCAGTTACCGGGGACTAGCGGGTACAGATACGCAGTATTTT; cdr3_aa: CASSYRGLAGTDTQYF
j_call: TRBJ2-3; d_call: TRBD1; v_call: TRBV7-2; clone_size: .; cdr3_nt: TGTGCCAGCAGCTGGACAGGGAGCACAGATACGCAGTATTTT; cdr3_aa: CASSWTGSTDTQYF
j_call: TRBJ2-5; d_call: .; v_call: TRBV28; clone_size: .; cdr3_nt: TGTGCCAGCAGTTTAGGGTCTACGCGGCAAGAGACCCAGTACTTC; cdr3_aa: CASSLGSTRQETQYF
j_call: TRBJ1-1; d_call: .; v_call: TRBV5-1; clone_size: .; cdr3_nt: TGCGCCAGCAGCCAATACGTGACAGCTATGAACACTGAAGCTTTCTTT; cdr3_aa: CASSQYVTAMNTEAFF
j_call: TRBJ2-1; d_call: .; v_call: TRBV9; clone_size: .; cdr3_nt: TGTGCCAGCAGCACTGGGGGCGTTGGCTCCTACAATGAGCAGTTCTTC; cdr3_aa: CASSTGGVGSYNEQFF
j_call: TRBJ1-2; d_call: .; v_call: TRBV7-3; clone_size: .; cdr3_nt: TGTGCCAGCAGCCCCACGGACAGAGCTAACTATGGCTACACCTTC; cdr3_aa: CASSPTDRANYGYTF
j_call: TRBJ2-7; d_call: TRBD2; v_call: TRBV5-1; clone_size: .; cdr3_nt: TGCGCCAGCAGCTTGGCGGGGGGGCCAGACGAGCAGTACTTC; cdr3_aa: CASSLAGGPDEQYF
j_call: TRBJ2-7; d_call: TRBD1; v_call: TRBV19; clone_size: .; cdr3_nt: TGTGCCAGTAGTAGGGACAGGGTCGACGAGCAGTACTTC; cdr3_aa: CASSRDRVDEQYF
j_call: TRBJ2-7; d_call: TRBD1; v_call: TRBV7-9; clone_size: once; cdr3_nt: TGTGCCAGCAGCTTAGGGGACAGGGTGATCGAGCAGTACTTC; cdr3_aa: CASSLGDRVIEQYF
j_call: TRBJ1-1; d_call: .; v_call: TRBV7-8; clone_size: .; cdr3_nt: TGTGCCAGCAGCCTCGGAGGCCGCTCTAACACTGAAGCTTTCTTT; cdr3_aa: CASSLGGRSNTEAFF
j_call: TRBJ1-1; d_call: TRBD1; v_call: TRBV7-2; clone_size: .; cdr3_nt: TGTGCCAGCAGCCAAGGGACAGGATCGGGCACTGAAGCTTTCTTT; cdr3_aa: CASSQGTGSGTEAFF
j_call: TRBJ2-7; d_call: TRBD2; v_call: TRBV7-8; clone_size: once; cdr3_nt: TGTGCCAGCAGCTTTAGGGGAGGGCCGGGTGAGCAGTACTTC; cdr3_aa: CASSFRGGPGEQYF
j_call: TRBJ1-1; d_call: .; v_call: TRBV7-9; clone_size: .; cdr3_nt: TGTGCCAGTTCCTCGGGTCAGTACACTGAAGCTTTCTTT; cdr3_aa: CASSSGQYTEAFF
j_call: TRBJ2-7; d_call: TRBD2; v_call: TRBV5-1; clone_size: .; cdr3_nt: TGCGCCAGTGGGAGGGGAGGCCGCCTCGAGCAGTACTTC; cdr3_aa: CASGRGGRLEQYF
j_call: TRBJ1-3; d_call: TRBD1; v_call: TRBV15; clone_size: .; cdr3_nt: TGTGCCACCAGCAGCCTCATCGGCACAGGGGAAAACACCATATATTTT; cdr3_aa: CATSSLIGTGENTIYF
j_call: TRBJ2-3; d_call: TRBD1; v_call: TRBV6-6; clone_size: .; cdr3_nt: TGTGCCAGTCAGGGGGCCTTCAGCACAGATACGCAGTATTTT; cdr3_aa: CASQGAFSTDTQYF
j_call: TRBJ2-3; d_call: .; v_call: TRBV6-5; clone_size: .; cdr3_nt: TGTGCCAGCAGTTACTCGGACCGACAGGCGCAGTATTTT; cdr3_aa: CASSYSDRQAQYF
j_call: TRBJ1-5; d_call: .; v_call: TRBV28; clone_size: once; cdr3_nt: TGTGCCAGCAGTTGGGGGGAGAATCAGCCCCAGCATTTT; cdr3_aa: CASSWGENQPQHF
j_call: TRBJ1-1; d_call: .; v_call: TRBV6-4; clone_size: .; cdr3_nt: TGTGCCAGCAGTGACTCGAACATACAGAACACTGAAGCTTTCTTT; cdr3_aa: CASSDSNIQNTEAFF